This entry is about one T cell receptor (beta chain). What it binds is not known. The data belong to a study of T cell repertoires in cytomegalovirus infection. Study in general: Shared public TCR beta signatures pointed to both CMV infection and a matching HLA type.

TCRdb passed the reads through MiXCR, listing each CDR3 protein once. The top ten clones hold about 9.4% of a sample with about 460,000 distinct CDR3 sequences, about 10% of them seen once. This CDR3 is built from 14 residues. Per germline, CDR1 SGHRS and CDR2 YFSETQ. The V segment lost 0 bases and the J segment 6 bases; nucleotides outside the gene matches: 3. Study-level findings and limits: Using cumulative public TCR beta family frequency, the authors identified those who carried CMV together with the relevant HLA. HLA-C-restricted CMV clonotypes gave the most frequent clonotype in two of eight donors.

The chain joins TRBV5-1 to TRBJ1-5; 7 bases agree with TRBD1. Sequenced sample: PBMCs. This clonotype was sampled from a human donor in good health (CMV status not recorded). Some clones in this sample may be carry-over from other donors' samples. The CDR3 nucleotides read TGCGCCAGCAGCTTGGAGGGGGCTAGTCAGCCCCAGCATTTT. Its protein product is CASSLEGASQPQHF. Full variable domain (outside the CDR3, taken from reference TRBV5-1 and TRBJ1-5): KAGVTQTPRYLIKTRGQQVTLSCSPISGHRSVSWYQQTPGQGLQFLFEYFSETQRNKGNFPGRFSGRQFSNSRSEMNVSTLELGDSALYLCASSLEGASQPQHFGDGTRLSIL.